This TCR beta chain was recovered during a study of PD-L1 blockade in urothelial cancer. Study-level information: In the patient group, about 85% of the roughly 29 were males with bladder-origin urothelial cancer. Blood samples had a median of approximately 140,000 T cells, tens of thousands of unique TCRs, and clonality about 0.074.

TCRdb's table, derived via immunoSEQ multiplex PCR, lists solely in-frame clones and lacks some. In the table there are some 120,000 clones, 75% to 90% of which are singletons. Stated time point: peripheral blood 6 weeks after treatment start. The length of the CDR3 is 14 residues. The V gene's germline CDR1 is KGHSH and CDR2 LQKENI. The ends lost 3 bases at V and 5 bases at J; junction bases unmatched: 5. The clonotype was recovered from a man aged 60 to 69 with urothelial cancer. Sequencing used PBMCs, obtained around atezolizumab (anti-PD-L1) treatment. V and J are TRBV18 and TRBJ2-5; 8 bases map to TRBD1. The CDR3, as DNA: TGTGCCAGCTCACCCGGACAGGGAGGTGAGACCCAGTACTTC. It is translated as CASSPGQGGETQYF.